One sample yielded the 12 T cell receptor beta chains listed below, sequenced in a study of shared clonotypes between healthy human individuals. Profiling relied on immunoSEQ multiplex PCR, and the TCRdb table lists in-frame clones only, not all of them. The sample holds some 1 million clones, more than 60% seen once. The sample taken for sequencing was memory CD4+ T cells sorted from blood. Subset given: CD45RA-negative fraction. Source of these receptors: a man between 18 and 29 years old in good health.

The V and J genes are TRBV10-3 and TRBJ2-1, with 11 bases that match TRBD2. Unmatched junction bases numbered 4, after V lost 6 bases and J lost 6 bases. The CDR3 extends over 14 amino acids. Germline CDR1 reads ENHRY; CDR2 reads SYGVKD. This CDR3 reads CAISGLAGFNEQFF. Written as DNA, the CDR3 is TGTGCCATCAGCGGACTAGCGGGTTTCAATGAGCAGTTCTTC.

This clone was found a few times. The V call is TRBV27, the J call TRBJ1-6; the D gene is possibly TRBD1 (5 bases). Trimming pared 5 bases from V and 1 base from J, leaving 15 bases between. CDR3 length: 17 residues. Per the germline V gene, CDR1 is MNHEY and CDR2 is SMNVEV (reference sequence). CDR3 in amino acids: CASSLDGTGSYNSPLHF. The CDR3 region has the DNA TGTGCCAGCAGTCTCGACGGGACGGGGTCCTATAATTCACCCCTCCACTTT.

The J gene is TRBJ1-4, the V gene TRBV6-1; D perhaps matches TRBD1 (5 bases). The germline V gene encodes CDR1 MNHNS and CDR2 SASEGT. Trimming removed 6 bases at V and 8 bases at J, with 19 bases between. There are 15 residues in the CDR3. CDR3 residues: CASRGLPSQGEKLFF. The CDR3 region has the DNA TGTGCCAGCAGAGGACTGCCGAGTCAGGGAGAAAAACTGTTTTTT.

The chain carries TRBV18 and TRBJ2-7; 10 positions match TRBD1. V gave up 0 bases and J gave up 4 bases; unmatched junction bases: 6. The V gene's germline CDR1 is KGHSH and CDR2 LQKENI. The CDR3 is 16 amino acids. Here the CDR3 reads CASSPPTGGGPYEQYF. The CDR3 DNA sequence: TGTGCCAGCTCACCACCGACAGGGGGCGGCCCGTACGAGCAGTACTTC. Looking up the rest from reference TRBV18 and TRBJ2-7 gives the full variable domain: NAGVMQNPRHLVRRRGQEARLRCSPMKGHSHVYWYRQLPEEGLKFMVYLQKENIIDESGMPKERFSAEFPKEGPSILRIQQVVRGDSAAYFCASSPPTGGGPYEQYFGPGTRLTVT.

The CDR3: CASSEEYMNTEAFF. In nucleotides, the CDR3 is TGTGCCAGCAGTGAAGAATACATGAACACTGAAGCTTTCTTT. The chain carries TRBV2 and TRBJ1-1, with D unclear. The CDR3 contains 14 residues. Germline CDR1 SNHLY, CDR2 FYNNEI. V was trimmed by 1 base and J by 0 bases, leaving 6 bases between them.

The chain joins TRBV6-5 to TRBJ2-7, with D possibly TRBD1 on 5 matching bases. The V and J ends lost 6 bases and 1 base respectively, with 16 bases between them. The CDR3 sequence is 15 residues long. CDR1 MNHEY and CDR2 SVGAGI come from the germline V gene. The chain's CDR3 is CASSPGALGSYEQYF. As DNA, the CDR3 is TGTGCCAGCAGCCCTGGGGCCCTCGGGTCCTACGAGCAGTACTTC.

This clone appeared a few times. The genes are TRBV6-1 and TRBJ2-6; tentatively, D is TRBD2 (6 bases). Per germline, CDR1 MNHNS and CDR2 SASEGT. This CDR3 comprises 14 residues. CDR3 in DNA: TGTTTGGCCGAGGGAGGCCCTGGGGCCAACGTCCTGACTTTC. It specifies CLAEGGPGANVLTF.

The J gene is TRBJ2-5, the V gene TRBV7-8; no firm D call. This CDR3 comprises 12 residues. V gave up 5 bases and J gave up 4 bases, with 8 bases separating them. The germline V gene encodes CDR1 SGHVS and CDR2 FQNEAQ. Here the CDR3 DNA reads TGTGCCAGCAGCCTCTTCCGAGAGACCCAGTACTTC. This sequence encodes CASSLFRETQYF.

The chain is built from TRBV4-2 and TRBJ2-5; a possible D gene is TRBD1 (5 bases). Germline V gene lookup returns CDR1 LGHNA and CDR2 YNFKEQ. The CDR3 runs 16 residues. Deletions cut 0 bases from V and 6 bases from J, with 17 bases between. The CDR3 coding sequence is TGTGCCAGCAGCCAAGATGATGGGCAGGGTATACAGACCCAGTACTTC. This translates into CASSQDDGQGIQTQYF.

This clone was detected only a few times. The chain joins TRBV19 to TRBJ2-7; D is unclear. Trimming pared 3 bases from V and 3 bases from J, leaving 9 bases between. In germline, CDR1 is LNHDA, CDR2 SQIVND (reference sequence). There are 13 residues in the CDR3. This CDR3 reads CASSMEGFYEQYF. The CDR3 nucleotides read TGTGCCAGTAGTATGGAAGGGTTCTACGAGCAGTACTTC.

The chain is built from TRBV18 and TRBJ2-2; TRBD2 matches at 11 bases. CDR1 and CDR2 from the germline V gene are KGHSH and LQKENI. CDR3 length: 17 residues. V gave up 6 bases and J gave up 0 bases; unmatched junction bases: 6. CDR3 sequence reads: CASSPIAGGTNTGELFF. In DNA form, the CDR3 reads TGTGCCAGCTCTCCCATAGCGGGAGGGACGAACACCGGGGAGCTGTTTTTT.

The rearrangement joins TRBV5-1 to TRBJ1-3; D is undetermined. This CDR3 region has 15 residues. Germline CDR1 SGHRS, CDR2 YFSETQ. V was trimmed by 0 bases and J by 0 bases, leaving 7 bases between them. CDR3 residues: CASSLDAYSGNTIYF. The CDR3 nucleotides are TGCGCCAGCAGCTTGGACGCGTACTCTGGAAACACCATATATTTT.